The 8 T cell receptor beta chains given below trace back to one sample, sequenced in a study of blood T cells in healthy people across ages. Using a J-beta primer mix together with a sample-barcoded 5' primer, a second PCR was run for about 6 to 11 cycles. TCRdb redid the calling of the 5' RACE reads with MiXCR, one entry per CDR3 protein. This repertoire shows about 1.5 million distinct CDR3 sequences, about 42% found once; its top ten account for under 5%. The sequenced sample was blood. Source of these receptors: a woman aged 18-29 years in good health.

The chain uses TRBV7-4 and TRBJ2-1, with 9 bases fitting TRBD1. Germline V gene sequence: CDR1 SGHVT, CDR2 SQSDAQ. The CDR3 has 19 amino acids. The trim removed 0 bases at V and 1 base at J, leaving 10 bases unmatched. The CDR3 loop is CASSLASLGQGESYNEQFF. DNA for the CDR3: TGTGCCAGCAGCTTAGCTTCTTTGGGACAGGGAGAATCCTACAATGAGCAGTTCTTC. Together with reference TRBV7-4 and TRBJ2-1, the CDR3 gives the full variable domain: GAGVSQSPRYKVAKRGRDVALRCDSISGHVTLYWYRQTLGQGSEVLTYSQSDAQRDKSGRPSGRFSAERPERSVSTLKIQRTEQGDSAVYLCASSLASLGQGESYNEQFFGPGTRLTVL.

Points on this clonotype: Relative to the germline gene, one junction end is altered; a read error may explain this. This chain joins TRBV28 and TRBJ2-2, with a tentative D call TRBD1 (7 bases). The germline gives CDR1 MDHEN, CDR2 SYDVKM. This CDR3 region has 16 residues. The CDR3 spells CASSTGAAPHTGGLFF. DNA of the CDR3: TGTGCCAGCAGCACAGGGGCCGCGCCCCACACCGGGGGGCTGTTTTTT. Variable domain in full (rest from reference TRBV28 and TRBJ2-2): DVKVTQSSRYLVKRTGEKVFLECVQDMDHENMFWYRQDPGLGLRLIYFSYDVKMKEKGDIPEGYSVSREKKERFSLILESASTNQTSMYLCASSTGAAPHTGGLFFGEGSRLTVL.

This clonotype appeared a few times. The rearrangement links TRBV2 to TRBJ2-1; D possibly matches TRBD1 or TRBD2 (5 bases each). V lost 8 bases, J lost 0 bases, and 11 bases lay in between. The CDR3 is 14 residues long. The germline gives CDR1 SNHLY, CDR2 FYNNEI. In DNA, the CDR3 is TGTGCCAGCGGGACGGCGAGCTCCTACAATGAGCAGTTCTTC. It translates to CASGTASSYNEQFF.

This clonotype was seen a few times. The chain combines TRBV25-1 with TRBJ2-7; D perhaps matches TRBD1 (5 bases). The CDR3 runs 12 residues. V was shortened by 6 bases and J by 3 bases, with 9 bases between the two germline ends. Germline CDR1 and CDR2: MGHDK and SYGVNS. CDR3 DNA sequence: TGTGCCAGCAGCGACAGAAACTACGAGCAGTACTTC. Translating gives CASSDRNYEQYF.

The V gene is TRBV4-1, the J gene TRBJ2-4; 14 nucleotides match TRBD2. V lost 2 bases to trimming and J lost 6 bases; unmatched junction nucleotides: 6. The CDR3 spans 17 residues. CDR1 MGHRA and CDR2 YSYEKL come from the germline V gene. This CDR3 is CASSQPTSGRVRNIQYF. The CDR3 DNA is TGCGCCAGCAGCCAACCGACTAGCGGGAGGGTTAGAAACATTCAGTACTTC.

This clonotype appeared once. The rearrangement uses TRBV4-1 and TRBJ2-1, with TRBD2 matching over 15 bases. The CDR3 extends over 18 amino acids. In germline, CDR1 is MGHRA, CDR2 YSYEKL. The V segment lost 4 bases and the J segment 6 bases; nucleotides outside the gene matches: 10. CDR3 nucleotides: TGCGCCAGCAGCCGGAAACTCGGGACTAGCGGGAGGCTCAATGAGCAGTTCTTC. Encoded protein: CASSRKLGTSGRLNEQFF.

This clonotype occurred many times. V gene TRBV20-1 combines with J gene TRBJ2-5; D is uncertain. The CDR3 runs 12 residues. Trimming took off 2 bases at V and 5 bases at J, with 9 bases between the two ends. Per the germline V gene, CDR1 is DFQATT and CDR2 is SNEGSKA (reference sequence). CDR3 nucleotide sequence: TGCAGTGCTAGACCCGGGCTTGAGACCCAGTACTTC. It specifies CSARPGLETQYF.

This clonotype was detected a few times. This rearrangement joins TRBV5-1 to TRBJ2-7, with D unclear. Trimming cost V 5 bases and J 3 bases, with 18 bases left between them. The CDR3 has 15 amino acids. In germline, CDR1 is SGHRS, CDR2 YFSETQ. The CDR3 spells CASSEEASRLYEQYF. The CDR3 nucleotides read TGCGCCAGCAGTGAAGAGGCCTCACGACTCTACGAGCAGTACTTC.